These T cell receptor beta chains were read from a single sample in a study of blood T cells in healthy people across ages. One entry per CDR3 protein results from TCRdb running MiXCR on the 5' RACE reads. The sample carries about 750,000 distinct CDR3 sequences, less than 70% recorded once. Specimen: blood. Every receptor here comes from a man at least 80 years old in good health. CDR3s leave out the opening cysteine and the closing phenylalanine or tryptophan. Fields, in order: D gene, CDR3 length, V gene, J gene, CDR3 protein. The D gene is left open where the match is weak.

d_gene: .; len: 10; v_gene: TRBV6-1; j_gene: TRBJ1-2; CDR3aa: ASSAQGVGYT
d_gene: .; len: 13; v_gene: TRBV7-2; j_gene: TRBJ1-2; CDR3aa: ASSLGSGSYYGYT
d_gene: TRBD2; len: 13; v_gene: TRBV7-6; j_gene: TRBJ2-5; CDR3aa: ASSLNSGRVETQY
d_gene: TRBD1; len: 11; v_gene: TRBV5-1; j_gene: TRBJ1-1; CDR3aa: ASSFQGGSEAF
d_gene: .; len: 13; v_gene: TRBV2; j_gene: TRBJ2-3; CDR3aa: AREDRSAPTDTQY
d_gene: TRBD2; len: 13; v_gene: TRBV29-1; j_gene: TRBJ2-1; CDR3aa: SVDTLAGGFNEQF
d_gene: .; len: 13; v_gene: TRBV28; j_gene: TRBJ1-6; CDR3aa: ASSSSPTGNSPLH
d_gene: TRBD2; len: 13; v_gene: TRBV7-9; j_gene: TRBJ2-1; CDR3aa: ASSQGLAGANEQF
d_gene: .; len: 11; v_gene: TRBV7-3; j_gene: TRBJ1-2; CDR3aa: ASSDRPGYGYT
d_gene: TRBD1; len: 12; v_gene: TRBV20-1; j_gene: TRBJ2-5; CDR3aa: SARVGRGLETQY
d_gene: .; len: 13; v_gene: TRBV2; j_gene: TRBJ1-5; CDR3aa: ASSVGRVSNQPQH